This record looks at one T cell receptor beta chain sequence and its context. Its antigen is not identified. The data were obtained in a study of shared clonotypes between healthy human individuals. Overall study: Each donor contributed plates that comprised three CD4 naive, three CD4 memory, two CD8 naive and one CD8 memory. Study conclusions and caveats: A reduction in generation probabilities was seen for non-shared clonotypes relative to those shared by all four donors. Across subsets, estimated richness was generally greater for naive than for memory populations. Clonotype sharing among donors was expected to depend on sequencing depth.

The germline V gene encodes CDR1 SGHVS and CDR2 FQNEAQ. The CDR3 is made up of 14 amino acids. V gave up 5 bases and J gave up 0 bases, with 9 bases separating them. Here immunoSEQ multiplex PCR was the method, and the copy in TCRdb shows in-frame clones only, minus some. The table includes around 2.1 million clones, under 95% detected once. Naive CD8 cells were CD45RO-negative, positively selected for CCR7, excluding terminally differentiated effector memory CD45RA+ cells. The material sequenced was naive CD8+ T cells from PBMCs. The receptor was derived from a man aged 18-30 years in good health. Some clones in this sample may be carry-over from other donors' samples. The chain links TRBV7-8 to TRBJ2-3, with D perhaps TRBD1 (6 bases). The CDR3 reads CASSTGQSTDTQYF. The CDR3 DNA reads as TGTGCCAGCAGCACTGGACAGAGCACAGATACGCAGTATTTT.